Following are 23 T cell receptor beta chains from one sample sequenced in a study of T cell responses to AZD1222 COVID-19 vaccine. Only in-frame clones appear in the TCRdb table, and some are missing; sequencing was by immunoSEQ multiplex PCR. The table lists about 100,000 clones, 90% to 95% of them singletons. This specimen consisted of peripheral blood, obtained 28 days after the second AZD1222 dose. The receptors shown here come from an adult who received the AZD1222 COVID-19 vaccine.

The V gene is TRBV29-1, the J gene TRBJ1-4; 7 nucleotides match TRBD1. CDR3 length: 13 amino acids. V lost 6 bases and J lost 8; bases outside the gene matches: 9. CDR1 SQVTM and CDR2 ANQGSEA come from the germline V gene. The CDR3 bases are TGCAGCGTGGGGGGACAGATGGGCGAAAAACTGTTTTTT. It yields the protein CSVGGQMGEKLFF.

J is TRBJ1-6 and V is TRBV11-2, with a tentative D call TRBD1 (6 bases). The germline gives CDR1 SGHAT, CDR2 FQNNGV. CDR3 length: 16 amino acids. V dropped 8 bases and J dropped 7 bases, with 21 bases sitting between them. CDR3 amino acids: CASAPSMAGTNSPLHF. The CDR3, as DNA: TGTGCCAGCGCACCGTCTATGGCAGGGACAAATTCACCCCTCCACTTT.

This sequence joins TRBV28 and TRBJ1-2; 9 bases fit TRBD1. Germline lookup yields CDR1 MDHEN and CDR2 SYDVKM. This CDR3 has 13 residues. V dropped 5 bases and J dropped 7; count of bases not matched to a gene: 5. The CDR3 spells CASSIQGARGYTF. Written as DNA, the CDR3 is TGTGCCAGCAGTATACAGGGGGCGCGTGGCTACACCTTC.

V usage is TRBV5-1 and J usage is TRBJ2-2; 11 positions match TRBD2. The CDR3 totals 19 residues. The J segment lost 1 base and the V segment lost 0 bases, leaving 8 bases of the junction unmatched. CDR1 and CDR2 from the germline V gene are SGHRS and YFSETQ. The CDR3 protein is CASSLGVAGGLWNTGELFF. CDR3 nucleotides: TGCGCCAGCAGCTTGGGGGTAGCGGGAGGGCTTTGGAACACCGGGGAGCTGTTTTTT.

The chain is built from TRBV5-1 and TRBJ1-1; TRBD1 aligns across 10 bases. CDR1 is SGHRS and CDR2 is YFSETQ in the germline V gene. This CDR3 is built from 14 residues. Unmatched junction bases numbered 3, after V lost 4 bases and J lost 3 bases. CDR3 nucleotide sequence: TGCGCCAGCAGCCGGACAGGGGGGGACACTGAAGCTTTCTTT. Protein product: CASSRTGGDTEAFF.

This chain links TRBV6-5 with TRBJ1-2, with D possibly TRBD1 on 6 matching bases. V lost 6 bases to trimming and J lost 5 bases, with 13 bases between them. Germline CDR1 MNHEY, CDR2 SVGAGI. The CDR3 runs 13 residues. The CDR3 DNA is TGTGCCAGCAGACCTCCCGGACAGTATGGCTACACCTTC. Protein: CASRPPGQYGYTF.

The chain couples TRBV10-3 to TRBJ1-1; D is possibly TRBD1 (5 bases). V was trimmed by 6 bases and J by 2 bases, leaving 10 bases between them. The CDR3 runs to 13 residues. Per germline, CDR1 ENHRY and CDR2 SYGVKD. CDR3 sequence: CAIRGRGNTEAFF. The CDR3 nucleotides read TGTGCCATCAGGGGGAGGGGTAACACTGAAGCTTTCTTT.

The chain is built from TRBV3-1 (or the pseudogene TRBV3-2) and TRBJ2-6; 8 nucleotides agree with TRBD2. CDR1 LGHDT and CDR2 YNNKEL come from the germline V gene (reference sequence). V gave up 0 bases and J gave up 3 bases; unmatched junction bases: 7. This CDR3 comprises 18 residues. CDR3 in DNA: TGTGCCAGCAGCCAAGATGGCGGGAGGTATTTTGGGGCCAACGTCCTGACTTTC. This translates into CASSQDGGRYFGANVLTF.

The chain uses TRBV3-1 (or the pseudogene TRBV3-2) and TRBJ2-1; 8 bases match TRBD2. The germline CDR1 and CDR2 sequences are LGHDT and YNNKEL (reference sequence). The trim removed 4 bases at V and 7 bases at J, leaving 9 bases unmatched. This CDR3 is built from 15 residues. The CDR3 is CASSPQGTRTNEQFF. The CDR3 DNA follows: TGTGCCAGCAGCCCCCAGGGGACTAGAACTAATGAGCAGTTCTTC.

This chain connects TRBV28 to TRBJ2-7; D is uncertain. The CDR3 runs to 13 residues. CDR1 and CDR2 (germline): MDHEN, SYDVKM. V was pared by 3 bases and J by 4 bases, with 10 bases between. CDR3 DNA sequence: TGTGCCAGCAGTTTGGGTGGCCCGTACGAGCAGTACTTC. It specifies CASSLGGPYEQYF.

The chain uses TRBV4-1 and TRBJ2-5; 9 bases are shared with TRBD1. The CDR3 totals 19 residues. Trimming removed 1 base from V and 4 bases from J; junction bases left unmatched: 16. Germline V lookup: CDR1 MGHRA, CDR2 YSYEKL. The DNA of the CDR3 is TGCGCCAGCAGCCAAGCACTAGACAGGGGGTTGGGGCGTATAGAGACCCAGTACTTC. It codes for CASSQALDRGLGRIETQYF.

The chain carries TRBV2 and TRBJ2-3; D is uncertain. CDR1 and CDR2 from the germline V gene are SNHLY and FYNNEI. This CDR3 contains 12 residues. Trimming took off 6 bases at V and 6 bases at J, with 10 bases between the two ends. The CDR3 sequence is CASRSMADTQYF. CDR3 DNA: TGTGCCAGCAGGTCAATGGCGGATACGCAGTATTTT. Using reference TRBV2 and TRBJ2-3 for the parts outside the CDR3, the full variable domain is EPEVTQTPSHQVTQMGQEVILRCVPISNHLYFYWYRQILGQKVEFLVSFYNNEISEKSEIFDDQFSVERPDGSNFTLKIRSTKLEDSAMYFCASRSMADTQYFGPGTRLTVL.

The chain uses TRBV7-9 and TRBJ1-1, with D perhaps TRBD1 (5 bases). Germline V gene data show CDR1 as SEHNR and CDR2 as FQNEAQ (reference sequence). CDR3 length: 14 amino acids. V gave up 2 bases and J gave up 7 bases, with 14 bases separating them. Here the CDR3 reads CASSLLGAGDEAFF. In DNA, the CDR3 is TGTGCCAGCAGCTTATTAGGGGCCGGGGATGAAGCTTTCTTT.

This chain links TRBV6-5 with TRBJ1-1; unclear D gene. The CDR3 runs to 14 residues. Trimming stripped 6 bases from V and 1 base from J, with 12 bases between. Germline assignment: CDR1 MNHEY and CDR2 SVGAGI. CDR3 DNA: TGTGCCAGCAGCCGAACCCGCGGGAACACTGAAGCTTTCTTT. This sequence encodes CASSRTRGNTEAFF.

Note on this clone: The junction departs from germline at one end; a sequencing error may be responsible. Written as DNA, the CDR3 is TGTGCCAGCAGTTTACACCCCGGGACGGCTAGATTT. Its translation: CASSLHPGTARF. The rearrangement joins TRBV28 to TRBJ1-1, with TRBD1 as a possible D gene (5 bases). CDR1 is MDHEN and CDR2 is SYDVKM in the germline V gene. The CDR3 spans 12 residues.

V gene TRBV6-5 combines with J gene TRBJ1-1; a possible D gene is TRBD1 (6 bases). The CDR3 runs to 14 residues. Trimming took off 6 bases at V and 1 base at J, with 12 bases between the two ends. CDR1 is MNHEY, CDR2 SVGAGI, per germline. CDR3 protein: CASSPGAWNTEAFF. The CDR3 region has the DNA TGTGCCAGCAGCCCGGGGGCTTGGAACACTGAAGCTTTCTTT.

The chain employs TRBV5-4 and TRBJ2-1; TRBD2 matches at 11 bases. This CDR3 comprises 15 residues. CDR1 and CDR2 (germline): SGHNT, YYREEE (reference sequence). The J segment lost 6 bases and the V segment lost 7 bases, leaving 9 bases of the junction unmatched. The CDR3 region is CASHEALAGGNEQFF. CDR3 bases: TGTGCCAGCCACGAGGCTCTAGCGGGAGGCAATGAGCAGTTCTTC.

This clone was seen just once. This rearrangement joins TRBV5-6 to TRBJ1-1, with D unclear. Germline loops: CDR1 SGHDT, CDR2 YYEEEE. Deletions cut 4 bases from V and 0 bases from J, with 16 bases between. The CDR3 sequence is 16 residues long. The CDR3 DNA follows: TGTGCCAGCAGCCTCGACCGGGGTCGGTTGAACACTGAAGCTTTCTTT. It yields the protein CASSLDRGRLNTEAFF.

The chain combines TRBV5-1 with TRBJ2-1; TRBD2 agrees at 10 bases. The CDR3 has 15 residues. V shed 6 bases, J shed 5 bases, and the junction held 8 bases outside the gene matches. The germline V gene encodes CDR1 SGHRS and CDR2 YFSETQ. The CDR3 here is CASTPSGRSHNEQFF. The CDR3 nucleotides read TGCGCCAGCACCCCTAGCGGGAGAAGTCACAATGAGCAGTTCTTC.

This chain connects TRBV7-9 to TRBJ2-7, with D tentatively TRBD1 (5 bases). Trimming cost V 1 base and J 2 bases, with 12 bases left between them. The CDR3 extends over 15 amino acids. Germline CDR1 and CDR2: SEHNR and FQNEAQ (reference sequence). CDR3 protein: CASSLGGTGAYEQYF. The DNA for the CDR3 is TGTGCCAGCAGCTTAGGGGGCACTGGAGCCTACGAGCAGTACTTC.

The chain employs TRBV21-1 and TRBJ2-1; whether TRBD2, the table's D call, matches the DNA was not checked. TRBV21-1 is classified as a pseudogene. CDR3 length: 17 amino acids. The CDR3 sequence: CASSKVKAGGYRDEQFF. The CDR3 bases are TGTGCCAGCAGCAAAGTGAAAGCGGGAGGCTATCGGGATGAGCAGTTCTTC.

The gene calls are TRBV3-1 (or the pseudogene TRBV3-2) and TRBJ2-1; maybe TRBD2 (5 bases). Trimming pared 0 bases from V and 0 bases from J, leaving 21 bases between. Germline V gives CDR1 LGHDT, CDR2 YNNKEL (reference sequence). CDR3 length: 20 amino acids. Here the CDR3 reads CASSQDRPGMGKISYNEQFF. In DNA, the CDR3 is TGTGCCAGCAGCCAAGACAGGCCGGGAATGGGGAAAATCTCCTACAATGAGCAGTTCTTC.

The chain links TRBV5-1 to TRBJ2-4, with TRBD1 matching over 7 bases. Germline CDR1 is SGHRS and CDR2 is YFSETQ. The CDR3 runs to 16 residues. Trimming removed 0 bases from V and 7 bases from J; junction bases left unmatched: 10. CDR3 sequence: CASSLGGTAPGNIQYF. The CDR3 DNA is TGCGCCAGCAGCTTGGGTGGGACAGCCCCCGGGAACATTCAGTACTTC.